A selection of T cell receptor beta chains follows, all from one sample in a study of blood T cell repertoires in COVID-19. The assay was immunoSEQ multiplex PCR, and TCRdb's table has in-frame clones only and misses some. The repertoire holds under 30,000 clones, approximately 94% seen once, with 4% in the top ten. Sample: peripheral blood. The receptors shown here come from a woman between 45 and 65 years old with active COVID-19. The CDR3 runs from the conserved cysteine through the conserved F or W. The order of the fields is D gene, V gene, J gene, clone size, CDR3 protein, CDR3 DNA. A D gene is named only where the DNA matches it firmly. Rows may omit the clone size; those that give it use once, few, many or a size class.

D: TRBD1; V: TRBV16; J: TRBJ2-2; size: once; CDR3: CASSPVSTDRGRGGELFF; DNA: TGTGCCAGCAGCCCCGTATCGACTGACAGGGGGCGCGGCGGGGAGCTGTTTTTT
D: TRBD1; V: TRBV6-5; J: TRBJ1-1; size: once; CDR3: CASSRDRFGEAFF; DNA: TGTGCCAGCAGTCGGGACAGGTTCGGTGAAGCTTTCTTT
D: -; V: TRBV19; J: TRBJ2-2; size: -; CDR3: CASSIPERGGELFF; DNA: TGTGCCAGTAGCATACCAGAACGGGGCGGGGAGCTGTTTTTT
D: -; V: TRBV28; J: TRBJ1-1; size: -; CDR3: CASSLQGGGTEAFF; DNA: TGTGCCAGCAGTTTGCAGGGCGGGGGAACTGAAGCTTTCTTT
D: -; V: TRBV5-1; J: TRBJ2-3; size: -; CDR3: CASSLAPDSRNTDTQYF; DNA: TGCGCCAGCAGCTTGGCCCCGGACAGCAGAAACACAGATACGCAGTATTTT
D: TRBD2; V: TRBV28; J: TRBJ2-3; size: -; CDR3: CASSSLAASTDTQYF; DNA: TGTGCCAGCAGTTCTCTAGCGGCCAGCACAGATACGCAGTATTTT
D: TRBD1; V: TRBV27; J: TRBJ1-2; size: -; CDR3: CASSRRTGQGGYTF; DNA: TGTGCCAGCAGCCGAAGGACCGGACAGGGCGGCTACACCTTC
D: -; V: TRBV12-3/TRBV12-4; J: TRBJ2-3; size: -; CDR3: CASCFGGTDTQYF; DNA: TGTGCCAGCTGTTTCGGGGGCACAGATACGCAGTATTTT
D: TRBD1; V: TRBV9; J: TRBJ1-1; size: -; CDR3: CASSATGTGNTEAFF; DNA: TGTGCCAGCAGCGCTACCGGGACAGGGAACACTGAAGCTTTCTTT
D: TRBD1; V: TRBV19; J: TRBJ1-2; size: -; CDR3: CAGKARGSYGYTF; DNA: TGTGCCGGTAAGGCCAGGGGGTCCTATGGCTACACCTTC
D: -; V: TRBV6-5; J: TRBJ1-6; size: -; CDR3: CASSYVSGGRNSPLHF; DNA: TGTGCCAGCAGTTACGTCTCGGGGGGCCGAAATTCACCCCTCCACTTT
D: -; V: TRBV7-9; J: TRBJ2-2; size: -; CDR3: CASSLSGELFF; DNA: TGTGCCAGCAGCTTGTCAGGGGAGCTGTTTTTT
D: -; V: TRBV28; J: TRBJ1-3; size: -; CDR3: CASRGGPGNTIYF; DNA: TGTGCCAGCAGAGGGGGTCCAGGAAACACCATATATTTT
D: -; V: TRBV5-1; J: TRBJ1-2; size: -; CDR3: CASGGDNYGYTF; DNA: TGCGCCAGCGGCGGAGATAACTATGGCTACACCTTC
D: TRBD2; V: TRBV7-6; J: TRBJ2-2; size: -; CDR3: CVSSEGLAPDGELFF; DNA: TGTGTCTCGTCCGAGGGACTAGCTCCAGATGGGGAGCTGTTTTTT
D: TRBD1; V: TRBV7-9; J: TRBJ1-4; size: -; CDR3: CASSRQGSSSEKLFF; DNA: TGTGCCAGCAGCCGACAGGGGTCTTCTAGTGAAAAACTGTTTTTT
D: -; V: TRBV25-1; J: TRBJ1-1; size: -; CDR3: CASRRFTENTEAFF; DNA: TGTGCCAGCCGCCGCTTCACAGAAAACACTGAAGCTTTCTTT
D: -; V: TRBV3-1/TRBV3-2; J: TRBJ2-2; size: -; CDR3: CASSLFGTGELFF; DNA: TGTGCCAGCAGCCTCTTCGGCACCGGGGAGCTGTTTTTT
D: TRBD1; V: TRBV19; J: TRBJ1-5; size: -; CDR3: CASSIRDRGDQPQHF; DNA: TGTGCCAGTAGTATCCGGGACAGGGGAGATCAGCCCCAGCATTTT
D: -; V: TRBV19; J: TRBJ2-1; size: -; CDR3: CASSPRTIPHPMNNEQFF; DNA: TGTGCCAGTAGTCCGCGGACTATTCCTCATCCCATGAACAATGAGCAGTTCTTC
D: -; V: TRBV13; J: TRBJ1-4; size: -; CDR3: CASSLSIEGDEKLFF; DNA: TGTGCCAGCAGCCTATCGATAGAGGGGGATGAAAAACTGTTTTTT
D: TRBD2; V: TRBV3-1/TRBV3-2; J: TRBJ2-2; size: -; CDR3: CASSQWREGVTGELFF; DNA: TGTGCCAGCAGCCAATGGAGGGAGGGAGTCACCGGGGAGCTGTTTTTT
D: -; V: TRBV7-3; J: TRBJ2-1; size: -; CDR3: CASSPRGGGSNEQFF; DNA: TGTGCCAGCAGCCCGCGGGGCGGAGGGAGTAATGAGCAGTTCTTC
D: -; V: TRBV6-6; J: TRBJ1-4; size: -; CDR3: CASSSGILNEKLFF; DNA: TGTGCCAGCAGTTCGGGAATACTTAATGAAAAACTGTTTTTT
D: -; V: TRBV2; J: TRBJ1-1; size: -; CDR3: CASSERALEAFF; DNA: TGTGCCAGCAGTGAACGAGCACTTGAAGCTTTCTTT
D: -; V: TRBV28; J: TRBJ1-2; size: -; CDR3: CASSPRVGYTF; DNA: TGTGCCAGCAGCCCGCGGGTGGGCTACACCTTC
D: TRBD1; V: TRBV20-1; J: TRBJ1-3; size: -; CDR3: CSASRKTGGWVDTIYF; DNA: TGCAGTGCTAGTAGAAAAACAGGGGGGTGGGTAGACACCATATATTTT
D: TRBD1; V: TRBV10-3; J: TRBJ1-1; size: -; CDR3: CAIRAGQVNTEAFF; DNA: TGTGCCATCAGGGCCGGACAGGTAAACACTGAAGCTTTCTTT
D: TRBD1; V: TRBV27; J: TRBJ1-2; size: -; CDR3: CASSLRGRSIGYTF; DNA: TGTGCCAGCAGTTTAAGGGGGCGCAGTATAGGCTACACCTTC
D: -; V: TRBV5-6; J: TRBJ1-2; size: -; CDR3: CASSPDVRNYGYTF; DNA: TGTGCCAGCAGCCCCGATGTACGGAACTATGGCTACACCTTC
D: TRBD2; V: TRBV7-2; J: TRBJ2-7; size: -; CDR3: CASSLWSFGTSSYEQYF; DNA: TGTGCCAGCAGCTTATGGAGTTTCGGGACTAGTTCGTACGAGCAGTACTTC
D: -; V: TRBV19; J: TRBJ1-5; size: -; CDR3: CASSKEKWVGGNQPQHF; DNA: TGTGCCAGTAGTAAAGAGAAGTGGGTGGGCGGCAATCAGCCCCAGCATTTT
D: -; V: TRBV7-9; J: TRBJ2-1; size: -; CDR3: CASTWPTTTLNEQFF; DNA: TGTGCCAGCACGTGGCCTACTACTACCCTCAATGAGCAGTTCTTC
D: -; V: TRBV10-2; J: TRBJ1-2; size: -; CDR3: CASSESLTVRHTF; DNA: TGCGCCAGCAGTGAGTCCCTGACGGTGAGGCACACCTTC
D: -; V: TRBV6-6; J: TRBJ2-4; size: -; CDR3: CASSYERENQNIQYF; DNA: TGTGCCAGCAGTTACGAAAGGGAGAATCAAAACATTCAGTACTTC
D: -; V: TRBV7-3; J: TRBJ1-1; size: few; CDR3: CASSLSSNTEAFF; DNA: TGTGCCAGCAGCTTAAGCAGTAACACTGAAGCTTTCTTT
D: -; V: TRBV25-1; J: TRBJ1-6; size: -; CDR3: CASRPFTGMNSPLHF; DNA: TGTGCCAGCAGACCCTTCACAGGGATGAATTCACCCCTCCACTTT
D: TRBD1; V: TRBV5-1; J: TRBJ1-4; size: -; CDR3: CASSLEGAYEKLFF; DNA: TGCGCCAGCAGCTTAGAGGGGGCATATGAAAAACTGTTTTTT
D: -; V: TRBV6-1; J: TRBJ1-5; size: -; CDR3: CASSEGGNQPQHF; DNA: TGTGCCAGCAGTGAAGGCGGAAATCAGCCCCAGCATTTT
D: -; V: TRBV19; J: TRBJ2-1; size: -; CDR3: CASSITNAAAAYNEQFF; DNA: TGTGCCAGTAGTATCACTAATGCGGCGGCAGCCTACAATGAGCAGTTCTTC
D: -; V: TRBV6-5; J: TRBJ1-1; size: -; CDR3: CASSGGTEAFF; DNA: TGTGCCAGCAGCGGGGGGACTGAAGCTTTCTTT
D: TRBD2; V: TRBV5-8; J: TRBJ2-5; size: -; CDR3: CASSWTSGGGETQYF; DNA: TGTGCCAGCAGCTGGACTAGCGGGGGCGGGGAGACCCAGTACTTC
D: -; V: TRBV15; J: TRBJ2-2; size: once; CDR3: CATSRGEQGNTGELFF; DNA: TGTGCCACCAGCAGGGGGGAACAGGGTAACACCGGGGAGCTGTTTTTT
D: -; V: TRBV18; J: TRBJ2-2; size: -; CDR3: CASSPRAVSNTGELFF; DNA: TGTGCCAGCTCACCACGGGCAGTCTCGAACACCGGGGAGCTGTTTTTT
D: -; V: TRBV5-4; J: TRBJ2-7; size: -; CDR3: CASSPTQGYEQYF; DNA: TGTGCCAGCAGCCCGACGCAGGGCTACGAGCAGTACTTC
D: -; V: TRBV7-9; J: TRBJ1-4; size: -; CDR3: CASSLSQGPNEKLFF; DNA: TGTGCCAGCAGCTTAAGTCAGGGGCCTAATGAAAAACTGTTTTTT
D: -; V: TRBV19; J: TRBJ2-2; size: -; CDR3: CASSISPGGTGELFF; DNA: TGTGCCAGTAGTATTTCTCCAGGGGGGACCGGGGAGCTGTTTTTT
D: TRBD2; V: TRBV24-1; J: TRBJ2-3; size: -; CDR3: CATSPPTSGVTDTQYF; DNA: TGTGCCACCAGCCCTCCCACTAGCGGAGTCACAGATACGCAGTATTTT
D: TRBD1; V: TRBV4-2; J: TRBJ1-2; size: -; CDR3: CASSDRDTNYGYTF; DNA: TGTGCCAGCAGCGACAGGGATACTAACTATGGCTACACCTTC
D: TRBD1; V: TRBV7-2; J: TRBJ1-5; size: -; CDR3: CASSLASTGGIGSNQPQHF; DNA: TGTGCCAGCAGCTTGGCCTCGACAGGGGGAATTGGTAGCAATCAGCCCCAGCATTTT
D: TRBD1; V: TRBV10-1; J: TRBJ2-6; size: -; CDR3: CASRHRGPRSGANVLTF; DNA: TGCGCCAGCCGGCACAGGGGCCCGCGGTCTGGGGCCAACGTCCTGACTTTC
D: -; V: TRBV6-5; J: TRBJ2-7; size: -; CDR3: CASSYSRSYEQYF; DNA: TGTGCCAGCAGTTACTCGAGGTCCTACGAGCAGTACTTC
D: -; V: TRBV14; J: TRBJ1-4; size: -; CDR3: CASSWTGSREKLFF; DNA: TGTGCCAGCAGCTGGACGGGGTCGCGCGAAAAACTGTTTTTT
D: -; V: TRBV6-5; J: TRBJ2-5; size: -; CDR3: CASSYIGGQETQYF; DNA: TGTGCCAGCAGTTACATTGGGGGGCAAGAGACCCAGTACTTC
D: TRBD1; V: TRBV4-1; J: TRBJ2-3; size: -; CDR3: CASSQEGQGTGDTQYF; DNA: TGCGCCAGCAGCCAAGAAGGACAGGGGACTGGAGATACGCAGTATTTT
D: TRBD1; V: TRBV3-1/TRBV3-2; J: TRBJ1-5; size: once; CDR3: CASSRGGTGAHQPQHF; DNA: TGTGCCAGCAGCCGGGGGGGGACAGGGGCCCACCAGCCCCAGCATTTT
D: TRBD2; V: TRBV3-1/TRBV3-2; J: TRBJ2-2; size: -; CDR3: CASSPPLASGGADTGELFF; DNA: TGTGCCAGCAGCCCCCCCCTGGCTAGCGGGGGGGCCGACACCGGGGAGCTGTTTTTT